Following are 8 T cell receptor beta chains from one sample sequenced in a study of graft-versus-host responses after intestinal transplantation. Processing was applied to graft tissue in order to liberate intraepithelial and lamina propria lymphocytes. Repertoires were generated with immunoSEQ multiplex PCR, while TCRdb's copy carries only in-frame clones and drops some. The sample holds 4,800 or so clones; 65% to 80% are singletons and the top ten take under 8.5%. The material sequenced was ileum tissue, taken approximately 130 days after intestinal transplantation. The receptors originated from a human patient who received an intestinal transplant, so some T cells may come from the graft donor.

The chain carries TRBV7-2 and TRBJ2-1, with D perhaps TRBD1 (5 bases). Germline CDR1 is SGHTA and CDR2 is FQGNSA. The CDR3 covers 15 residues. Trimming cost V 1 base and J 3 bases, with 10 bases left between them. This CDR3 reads CASSLGAGFYNEQFF. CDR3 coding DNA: TGTGCCAGCAGCTTAGGGGCAGGGTTCTACAATGAGCAGTTCTTC.

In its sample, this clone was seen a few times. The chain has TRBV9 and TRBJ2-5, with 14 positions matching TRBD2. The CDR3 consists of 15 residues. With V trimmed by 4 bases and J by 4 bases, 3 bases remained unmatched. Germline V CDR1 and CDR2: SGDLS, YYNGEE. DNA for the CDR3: TGTGCCAGCAGCTCCGGACTAGCGGGAGGAGAGACCCAGTACTTC. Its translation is CASSSGLAGGETQYF.

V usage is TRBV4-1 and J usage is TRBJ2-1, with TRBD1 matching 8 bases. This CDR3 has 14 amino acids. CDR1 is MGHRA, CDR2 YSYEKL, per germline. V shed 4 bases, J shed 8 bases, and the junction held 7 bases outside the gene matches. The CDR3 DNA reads TGCGCCAGCAGCCGAGGACAGGGAGTACATGAGCAGTTCTTC. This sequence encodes CASSRGQGVHEQFF.

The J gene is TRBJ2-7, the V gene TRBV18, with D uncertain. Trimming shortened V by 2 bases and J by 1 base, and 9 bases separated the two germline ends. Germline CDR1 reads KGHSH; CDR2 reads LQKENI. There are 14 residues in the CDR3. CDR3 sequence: CASSPRTESYEQYF. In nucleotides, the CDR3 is TGTGCCAGCTCACCAAGGACGGAATCCTACGAGCAGTACTTC.

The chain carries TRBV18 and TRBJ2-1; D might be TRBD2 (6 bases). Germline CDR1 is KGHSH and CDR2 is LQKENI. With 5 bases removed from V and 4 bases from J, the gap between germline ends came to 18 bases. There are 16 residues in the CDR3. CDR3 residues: CASSEPPGLLYNEQFF. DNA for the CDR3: TGTGCCAGCTCAGAACCCCCGGGACTCCTGTACAATGAGCAGTTCTTC. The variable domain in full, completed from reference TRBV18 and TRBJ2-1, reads NAGVMQNPRHLVRRRGQEARLRCSPMKGHSHVYWYRQLPEEGLKFMVYLQKENIIDESGMPKERFSAEFPKEGPSILRIQQVVRGDSAAYFCASSEPPGLLYNEQFFGPGTRLTVL.

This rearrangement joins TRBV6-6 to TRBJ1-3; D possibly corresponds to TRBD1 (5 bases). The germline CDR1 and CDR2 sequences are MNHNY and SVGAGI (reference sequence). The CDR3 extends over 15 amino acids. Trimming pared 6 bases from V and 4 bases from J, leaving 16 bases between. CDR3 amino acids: CASRGRPGIGNTIYF. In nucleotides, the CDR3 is TGTGCCAGCAGGGGCCGGCCAGGGATCGGAAACACCATATATTTT.

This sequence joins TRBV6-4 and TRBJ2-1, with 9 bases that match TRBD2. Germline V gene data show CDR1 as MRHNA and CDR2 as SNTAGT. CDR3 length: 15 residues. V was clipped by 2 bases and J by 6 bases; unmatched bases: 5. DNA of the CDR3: TGTGCCAGCAGTGACACGACTAGCGGCTCCAATGAGCAGTTCTTC. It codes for CASSDTTSGSNEQFF.

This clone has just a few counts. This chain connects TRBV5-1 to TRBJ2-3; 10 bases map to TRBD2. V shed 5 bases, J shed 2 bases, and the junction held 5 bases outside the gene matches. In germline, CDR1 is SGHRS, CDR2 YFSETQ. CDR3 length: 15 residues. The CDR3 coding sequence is TGCGCCAGCAGAATCCTAGCGGGGGCCACAGATACGCAGTATTTT. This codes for CASRILAGATDTQYF. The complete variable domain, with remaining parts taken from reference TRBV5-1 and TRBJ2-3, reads KAGVTQTPRYLIKTRGQQVTLSCSPISGHRSVSWYQQTPGQGLQFLFEYFSETQRNKGNFPGRFSGRQFSNSRSEMNVSTLELGDSALYLCASRILAGATDTQYFGPGTRLTVL.